A single T cell receptor (beta chain) is shown here with its context. What it recognizes is unknown. Sequencing was performed with immunoSEQ multiplex PCR; in TCRdb, only in-frame clones are kept and a portion is missing. The data hold approximately 210,000 clones, with 88% observed a single time. The data were obtained in a study of cytomegalovirus exposure and HLA in healthy donors. Study-level points and caveats: Testing in vitro showed a few CMV-associated chains specific for CMV antigens.

The donors were in the 120-subject validation cohort; that cohort was separate from the 666-subject first cohort. V was clipped by 6 bases and J by 2 bases; unmatched bases: 5. Germline CDR1 is MNHEY and CDR2 is SMNVEV (reference sequence). The CDR3 runs to 15 residues. The chain uses TRBV27 and TRBJ2-5; 11 nucleotides align to TRBD2. This sequence was found in a woman between 18 and 29 years old in good health and CMV-seronegative. Material: PBMCs. In DNA form, the CDR3 reads TGTGCCAGCAGGGTGACTAGCGGGGATCAAGAGACCCAGTACTTC. As protein: CASRVTSGDQETQYF.